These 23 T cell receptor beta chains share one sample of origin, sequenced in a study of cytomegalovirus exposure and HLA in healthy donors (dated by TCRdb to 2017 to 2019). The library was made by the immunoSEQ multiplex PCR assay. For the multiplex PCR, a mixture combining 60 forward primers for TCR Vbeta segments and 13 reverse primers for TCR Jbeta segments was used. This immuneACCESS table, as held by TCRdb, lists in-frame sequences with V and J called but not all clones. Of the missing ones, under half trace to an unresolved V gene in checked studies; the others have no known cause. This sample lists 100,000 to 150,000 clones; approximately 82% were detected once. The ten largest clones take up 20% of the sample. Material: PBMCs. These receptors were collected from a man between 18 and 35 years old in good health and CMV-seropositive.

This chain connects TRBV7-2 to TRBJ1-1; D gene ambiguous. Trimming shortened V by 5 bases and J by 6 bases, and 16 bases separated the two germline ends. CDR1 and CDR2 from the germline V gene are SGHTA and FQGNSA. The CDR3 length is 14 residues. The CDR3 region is CASSPPILGAEAFF. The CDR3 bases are TGTGCCAGCAGCCCACCTATTCTAGGCGCTGAAGCTTTCTTT.

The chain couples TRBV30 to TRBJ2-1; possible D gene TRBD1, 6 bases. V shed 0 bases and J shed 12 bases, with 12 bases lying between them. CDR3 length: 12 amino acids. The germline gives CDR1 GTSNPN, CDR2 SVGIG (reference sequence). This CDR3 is CAWSVNRVGQFF. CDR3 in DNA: TGTGCCTGGAGTGTCAACAGGGTGGGGCAGTTCTTC. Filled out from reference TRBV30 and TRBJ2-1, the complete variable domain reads SQTIHQWPATLVQPVGSPLSLECTVEGTSNPNLYWYRQAAGRGLQLLFYSVGIGQISSEVPQNLSASRPQDRQFILSSKKLLLSDSGFYLCAWSVNRVGQFFGPGTRLTVL.

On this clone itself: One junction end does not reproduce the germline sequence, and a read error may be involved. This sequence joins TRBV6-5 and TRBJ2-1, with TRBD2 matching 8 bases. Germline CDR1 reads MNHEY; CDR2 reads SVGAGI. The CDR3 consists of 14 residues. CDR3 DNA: TGTGCCATCAGTGAGCCGGGACTAGAGGGTGAGCAGTTCTTC. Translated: CAISEPGLEGEQFF.

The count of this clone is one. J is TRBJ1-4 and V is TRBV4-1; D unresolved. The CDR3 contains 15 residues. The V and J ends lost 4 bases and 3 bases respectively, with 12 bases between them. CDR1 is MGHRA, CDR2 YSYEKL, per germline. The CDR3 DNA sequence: TGCGCCAGCAGCCTCTGGAGGGCGTCTAATGAAAAACTGTTTTTT. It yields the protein CASSLWRASNEKLFF.

The CDR3: CASRGTHNEQFF. As DNA, the CDR3 is TGTGCCAGCAGAGGGACTCACAATGAGCAGTTCTTC. The chain carries TRBV2 and TRBJ2-1, with D possibly matching TRBD2 (6 bases). Germline assignment: CDR1 SNHLY and CDR2 FYNNEI. With 6 bases removed from V and 5 bases from J, the gap between germline ends came to 8 bases. The CDR3 extends over 12 amino acids.

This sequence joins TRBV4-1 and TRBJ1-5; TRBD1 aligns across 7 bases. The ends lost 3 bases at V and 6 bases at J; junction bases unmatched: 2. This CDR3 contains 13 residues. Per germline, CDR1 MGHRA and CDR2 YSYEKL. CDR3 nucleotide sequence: TGCGCCAGCAGCCACCCAGGGGGTCAGCCCCAGCATTTT. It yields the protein CASSHPGGQPQHF.

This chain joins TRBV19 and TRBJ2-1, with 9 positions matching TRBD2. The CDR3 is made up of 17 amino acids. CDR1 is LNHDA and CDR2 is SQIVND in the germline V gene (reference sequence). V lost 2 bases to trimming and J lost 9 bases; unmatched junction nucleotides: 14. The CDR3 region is CASSISYTAGGQGEQFF. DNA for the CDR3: TGTGCCAGTAGTATATCCTACACTGCGGGGGGGCAGGGTGAGCAGTTCTTC.

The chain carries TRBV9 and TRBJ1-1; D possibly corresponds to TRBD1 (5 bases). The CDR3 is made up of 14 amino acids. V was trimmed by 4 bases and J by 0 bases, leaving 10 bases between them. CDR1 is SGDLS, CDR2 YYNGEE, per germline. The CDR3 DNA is TGTGCCAGCAGCCTAGGGGCTATGAACACTGAAGCTTTCTTT. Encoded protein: CASSLGAMNTEAFF.

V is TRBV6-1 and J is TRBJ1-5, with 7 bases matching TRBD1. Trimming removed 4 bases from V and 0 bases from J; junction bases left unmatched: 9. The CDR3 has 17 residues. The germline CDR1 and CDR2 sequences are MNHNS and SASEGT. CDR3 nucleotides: TGTGCCAGCAGTGCCGCGCAGGGGGAGATTAGCAATCAGCCCCAGCATTTT. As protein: CASSAAQGEISNQPQHF.

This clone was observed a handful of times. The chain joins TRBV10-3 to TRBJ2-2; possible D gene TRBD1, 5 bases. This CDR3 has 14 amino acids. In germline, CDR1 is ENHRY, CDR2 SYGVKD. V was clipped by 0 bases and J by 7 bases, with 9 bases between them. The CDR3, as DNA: TGTGCCATCAGTGAGTCGGGGCTTAACGGGGAGCTGTTTTTT. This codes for CAISESGLNGELFF.

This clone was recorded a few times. CDR3 sequence: CASSPYRSQHF. The CDR3 DNA sequence: TGTGCCAGCAGTCCATACAGGTCCCAGCATTTT. V and J are TRBV6-9 and TRBJ1-5, with TRBD1 as a possible D gene (5 bases). V shed 5 bases and J shed 11 bases, with 10 bases lying between them. CDR1 is MNHGY, CDR2 SVAAGI, per germline. This CDR3 region has 11 residues.

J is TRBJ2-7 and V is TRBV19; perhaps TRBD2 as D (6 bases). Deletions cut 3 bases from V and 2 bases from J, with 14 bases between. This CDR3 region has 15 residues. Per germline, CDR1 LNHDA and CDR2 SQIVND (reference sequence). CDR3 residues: CASSMGGLSTYEQYF. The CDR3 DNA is TGTGCCAGTAGTATGGGGGGACTGAGCACCTACGAGCAGTACTTC.

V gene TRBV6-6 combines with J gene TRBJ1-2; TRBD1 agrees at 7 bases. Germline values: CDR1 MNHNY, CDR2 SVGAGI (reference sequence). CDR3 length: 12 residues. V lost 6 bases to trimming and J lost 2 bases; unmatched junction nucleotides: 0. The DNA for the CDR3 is TGTGCCAGCAGGACAGGGAACTATGGCTACACCTTC. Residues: CASRTGNYGYTF.

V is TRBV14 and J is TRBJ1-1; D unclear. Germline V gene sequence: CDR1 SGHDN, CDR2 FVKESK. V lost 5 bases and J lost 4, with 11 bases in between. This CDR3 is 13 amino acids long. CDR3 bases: TGTGCCAGCAGCTTACGAGTGCTCACTGAAGCTTTCTTT. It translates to CASSLRVLTEAFF.

For the CDR3, the DNA is TGTGCCAGCAAACCCTATAGCGGGGGCATCACAGATACGCAGTATTTT. It specifies CASKPYSGGITDTQYF. The chain joins TRBV11-2 to TRBJ2-3; TRBD2 agrees at 9 bases. V shed 7 bases, J shed 2 bases, and the junction held 10 bases outside the gene matches. Germline V gene sequence: CDR1 SGHAT, CDR2 FQNNGV. The length of the CDR3 is 16 residues. The complete variable domain, with remaining parts taken from reference TRBV11-2 and TRBJ2-3, reads EAGVAQSPRYKIIEKRQSVAFWCNPISGHATLYWYQQILGQGPKLLIQFQNNGVVDDSQLPKDRFSAERLKGVDSTLKIQPAKLEDSAVYLCASKPYSGGITDTQYFGPGTRLTVL.

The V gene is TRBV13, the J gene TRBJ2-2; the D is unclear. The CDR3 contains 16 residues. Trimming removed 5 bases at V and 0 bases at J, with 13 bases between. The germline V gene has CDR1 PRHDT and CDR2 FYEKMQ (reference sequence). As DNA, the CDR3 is TGTGCCAGCAGCCCTGGGCCCAATACGAACACCGGGGAGCTGTTTTTT. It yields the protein CASSPGPNTNTGELFF.

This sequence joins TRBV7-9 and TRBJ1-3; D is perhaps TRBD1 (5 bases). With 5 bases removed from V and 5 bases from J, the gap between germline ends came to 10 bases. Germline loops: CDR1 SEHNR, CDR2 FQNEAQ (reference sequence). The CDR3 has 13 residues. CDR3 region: CASSDDSRNTIYF. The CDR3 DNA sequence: TGTGCCAGCAGCGACGACAGTAGAAACACCATATATTTT.

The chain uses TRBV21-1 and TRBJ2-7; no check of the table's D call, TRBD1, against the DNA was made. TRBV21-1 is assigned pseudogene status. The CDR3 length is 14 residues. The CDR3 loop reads CANHRDSLSYEQYF. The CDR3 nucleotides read TGTGCCAACCACCGGGACAGCCTTTCCTACGAGCAGTACTTC.

The CDR3 DNA is TGTGCCAGCAGCCTTCCGGGACAGCTCTATGGCTACACCTTC. It codes for CASSLPGQLYGYTF. This chain connects TRBV5-6 to TRBJ1-2; 7 positions agree with TRBD1. Trimming at V came to 4 bases and at J to 4 bases, leaving 7 bases not matched to a gene. The CDR3 runs to 14 residues. CDR1 is SGHDT, CDR2 YYEEEE, per germline.

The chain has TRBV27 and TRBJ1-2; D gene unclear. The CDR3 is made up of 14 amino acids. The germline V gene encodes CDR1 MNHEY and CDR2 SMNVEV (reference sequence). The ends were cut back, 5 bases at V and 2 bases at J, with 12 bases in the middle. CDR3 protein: CASSAGVPNYGYTF. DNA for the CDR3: TGTGCCAGCAGTGCCGGGGTTCCGAACTATGGCTACACCTTC.

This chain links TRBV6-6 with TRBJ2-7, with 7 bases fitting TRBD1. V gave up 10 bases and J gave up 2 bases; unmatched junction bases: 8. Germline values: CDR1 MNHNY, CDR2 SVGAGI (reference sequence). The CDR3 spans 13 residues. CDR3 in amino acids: CATTGTEAYEQYF. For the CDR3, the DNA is TGTGCCACCACCGGGACAGAGGCCTACGAGCAGTACTTC.

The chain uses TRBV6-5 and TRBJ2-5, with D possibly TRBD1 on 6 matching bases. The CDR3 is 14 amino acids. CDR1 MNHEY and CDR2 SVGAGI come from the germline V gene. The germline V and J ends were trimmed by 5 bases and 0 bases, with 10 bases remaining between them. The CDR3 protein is CASSLDRNQETQYF. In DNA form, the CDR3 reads TGTGCCAGCAGTCTAGACAGGAACCAAGAGACCCAGTACTTC.

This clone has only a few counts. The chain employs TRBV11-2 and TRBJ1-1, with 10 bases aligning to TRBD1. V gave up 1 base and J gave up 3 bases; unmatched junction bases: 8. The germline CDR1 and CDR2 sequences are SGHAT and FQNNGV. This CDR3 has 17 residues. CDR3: CASSLGTGGTVYTEAFF. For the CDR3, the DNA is TGTGCCAGCAGCTTAGGGACAGGGGGAACTGTATACACTGAAGCTTTCTTT.